Listed here is a single TCR beta chain. This sample was included in a study of T cell changes during pregnancy in multiple sclerosis. Generated by immunoSEQ multiplex PCR, the TCRdb table keeps only in-frame clones and is missing some. The sample holds approximately 100,000 clones, more than 85% seen once. CDR3 length: 14 residues. The trim removed 5 bases at V and 6 bases at J, leaving 9 bases unmatched. Looked up from germline, CDR1 is SGHRS and CDR2 is YFSETQ. The material was peripheral blood, obtained after pregnancy. The genes are TRBV5-1 and TRBJ2-7, with 9 bases lining up with TRBD1. The clonotype was recovered from a female donor with multiple sclerosis, enrolled in a pregnancy study. DNA of the CDR3: TGCGCCAGCAGACGACCGGGACAGGGACCCGAGCAGTACTTC. Residues: CASRRPGQGPEQYF.